One and the same sample provided the 18 T cell receptor beta chains below, sequenced in a study of blood T cell repertoires in COVID-19. Only in-frame clones appear in the TCRdb table, and some are missing; sequencing was by immunoSEQ multiplex PCR. The table records about 350,000 clones, about 90% of them present only once. The material sequenced was PBMCs or T cells enriched from blood (not recorded which). The source is a woman aged 25 to 39 who had recovered from COVID-19.

J is TRBJ1-2 and V is TRBV28, with D perhaps TRBD1 (5 bases). The CDR3 length is 15 residues. The V end was cut by 6 bases, the J end by 5 bases, with 19 bases between. The V gene's germline CDR1 is MDHEN and CDR2 SYDVKM. The CDR3 DNA reads TGTGCCAGCAGGGGGGGAGGGACGGACTTTTATGGCTACACCTTC. It is translated as CASRGGGTDFYGYTF.

The chain links TRBV19 to TRBJ2-6, with D perhaps matching TRBD1 (6 bases). V was cut by 2 bases and J by 4 bases, with 12 bases left in between. From germline, CDR1 is LNHDA and CDR2 SQIVND (reference sequence). This CDR3 has 16 amino acids. CDR3 amino acids: CASSISRGSGANVLTF. The DNA for the CDR3 is TGTGCCAGTAGTATATCCAGGGGCTCCGGGGCCAACGTCCTGACTTTC.

The rearrangement uses TRBV28 and TRBJ1-4; possible D gene TRBD1, 6 bases. The germline gives CDR1 MDHEN, CDR2 SYDVKM. V was shortened by 5 bases and J by 7 bases, with 14 bases between the two germline ends. The CDR3 length is 14 residues. The DNA of the CDR3 is TGTGCCAGCAGTGCCAGGGGAGTGGTTGAAAAACTGTTTTTT. Translating gives CASSARGVVEKLFF.

In the case of this clone: The CDR3 carries no conserved terminal phenylalanine or tryptophan, so it likely arises from a read error. The DNA is left out, because the CDR3 cannot be placed on it with certainty; the CDR3 is given as TCRdb lists it. J is TRBJ1-2 and V is TRBV6-8; the table's D call TRBD1 went unverified against the DNA. CDR1 and CDR2 from the germline V gene are MNHGY and SAAAGT. Including both end residues, the CDR3 is 12 amino acids long. The CDR3 sequence: CARRDRPLWLHL.

The chain has TRBV4-1 and TRBJ1-1; 8 positions match TRBD1. Germline V CDR1 and CDR2: MGHRA, YSYEKL. The CDR3 is 15 amino acids. With 6 bases clipped from V and 4 bases from J, the junction kept 10 bases outside the gene matches. CDR3 coding DNA: TGCGCCAGCAGTCCAGGGGGCCCCATGGCCACTGAAGCTTTCTTT. Its translation is CASSPGGPMATEAFF.

The V call is TRBV14, the J call TRBJ2-7, with 7 bases that match TRBD2. Germline assignment: CDR1 SGHDN and CDR2 FVKESK. Trimming at V came to 2 bases and at J to 6 bases, leaving 7 bases not matched to a gene. The CDR3 is 14 residues long. The CDR3 sequence is CASSQLAVGGEQYF. CDR3 nucleotides: TGTGCCAGCAGCCAACTAGCGGTTGGGGGCGAGCAGTACTTC.

V usage is TRBV29-1 and J usage is TRBJ2-1, with D perhaps matching TRBD1 (5 bases). The CDR3 is 13 amino acids. CDR1 and CDR2 from the germline V gene are SQVTM and ANQGSEA. V lost 0 bases and J lost 9, with 12 bases in between. The CDR3 sequence: CSVEDGRAIEQFF. For the CDR3, the DNA is TGCAGCGTTGAAGACGGCAGGGCTATTGAGCAGTTCTTC.

In DNA form, the CDR3 reads TGTGCCAGCAGCTTATTGACAGGCGCAACTAATGAAAAACTGTTTTTT. The encoded protein is CASSLLTGATNEKLFF. This rearrangement joins TRBV7-2 to TRBJ1-4; D is perhaps TRBD1 (6 bases). The CDR3 extends over 16 amino acids. V gave up 2 bases and J gave up 0 bases, with 10 bases separating them. The germline CDR1 and CDR2 sequences are SGHTA and FQGNSA.

The V call is TRBV19, the J call TRBJ1-1; TRBD1 matches at 8 bases. CDR1 LNHDA and CDR2 SQIVND come from the germline V gene (reference sequence). The length of the CDR3 is 17 residues. Germline trimming cut 0 bases from V and 6 bases from J; bases unmatched to any gene: 12. For the CDR3, the DNA is TGTGCCAGTAGTATAGATGGACACAGGGGGTTTGTCGCTGAAGCTTTCTTT. Translating gives CASSIDGHRGFVAEAFF.

The chain carries TRBV30 and TRBJ1-2, with D perhaps TRBD1 (6 bases). The CDR3 has 12 amino acids. CDR1 is GTSNPN, CDR2 SVGIG, per germline (reference sequence). Between the trimmed V and J ends, which lost 3 bases and 6 bases, there was a span of 11 bases. DNA of the CDR3: TGTGCCTGGAGGGGGGACAACGATGGCTACACCTTC. The encoded protein is CAWRGDNDGYTF.

This clone has more than one count but fewer than ten. The chain recombines TRBV19 with TRBJ1-5; 9 bases match TRBD1. The CDR3 covers 13 residues. In germline, CDR1 is LNHDA, CDR2 SQIVND (reference sequence). V was clipped by 10 bases and J by 4 bases; unmatched bases: 5. The CDR3 sequence: CAITGGYNQPQHF. CDR3 coding DNA: TGTGCCATCACAGGGGGCTATAATCAGCCCCAGCATTTT.

The chain uses TRBV5-1 and TRBJ1-3; D is unresolved. The CDR3 loop spans 15 amino acids. The germline gives CDR1 SGHRS, CDR2 YFSETQ. V lost 0 bases, J lost 0 bases, and 7 bases lay in between. The CDR3 DNA follows: TGCGCCAGCAGCTTGGAACCGAGCTCTGGAAACACCATATATTTT. It specifies CASSLEPSSGNTIYF.

The gene calls are TRBV30 and TRBJ2-2; D is perhaps TRBD1 (6 bases). Per the germline V gene, CDR1 is GTSNPN and CDR2 is SVGIG (reference sequence). V was cut by 8 bases and J by 1 base, with 14 bases left in between. The CDR3 is 14 amino acids. CDR3 DNA: TGTGCCGGGGCGAGACAGGTGAACACCGGGGAGCTGTTTTTT. Translation gives CAGARQVNTGELFF.

This chain joins TRBV15 and TRBJ2-2, with a weak D call TRBD1 (5 bases). V lost 1 base, J lost 6 bases, and 9 bases lay in between. Looked up from germline, CDR1 is LNHNV and CDR2 is YYDKDF (reference sequence). The CDR3 runs to 14 residues. The CDR3 region is CATSRGRVAGELFF. In nucleotides, the CDR3 is TGTGCCACCAGCAGAGGCAGGGTTGCCGGGGAGCTGTTTTTT.

This chain connects TRBV3-1 (or the pseudogene TRBV3-2) to TRBJ1-1; D is perhaps TRBD1 (5 bases). V was trimmed by 3 bases and J by 3 bases, leaving 11 bases between them. The CDR3 runs to 14 residues. Germline loops: CDR1 LGHDT, CDR2 YNNKEL (reference sequence). The CDR3 reads CASSQYRSDTEAFF. In nucleotides, the CDR3 is TGTGCCAGCAGCCAGTACAGGTCTGACACTGAAGCTTTCTTT.

The chain employs TRBV13 and TRBJ1-3; 11 bases line up with TRBD1. J gave up 1 base and V 0 bases, and 2 bases lay outside the gene matches. The CDR3 runs 17 residues. In germline, CDR1 is PRHDT, CDR2 FYEKMQ (reference sequence). The CDR3 here is CASSLGGQGASGNTIYF. In nucleotides, the CDR3 is TGTGCCAGCAGCTTAGGAGGACAGGGGGCGTCTGGAAACACCATATATTTT.

The chain employs TRBV4-3 and TRBJ1-2; no clear D gene. The V end was cut by 0 bases, the J end by 5 bases, with 13 bases between. The CDR3 is made up of 15 amino acids. Per germline, CDR1 LGHNA and CDR2 YSLEER. CDR3 protein: CASSQDTEGVYGYTF. The CDR3 region has the DNA TGCGCCAGCAGCCAAGATACAGAGGGAGTTTATGGCTACACCTTC.

The CDR3 region has the DNA TGTGCCAGTACCCGCACAGGGAACTATGGCTACACCTTC. Amino acids: CASTRTGNYGYTF. V gene TRBV19 combines with J gene TRBJ1-2, with a tentative D call TRBD1 (6 bases). Per the germline V gene, CDR1 is LNHDA and CDR2 is SQIVND (reference sequence). Trimming shortened V by 7 bases and J by 2 bases, and 11 bases separated the two germline ends. The CDR3 has 13 amino acids. Combining the CDR3 with reference TRBV19 and TRBJ1-2 gives the whole variable domain DGGITQSPKYLFRKEGQNVTLSCEQNLNHDAMYWYRQDPGQGLRLIYYSQIVNDFQKGDIAEGYSVSREKKESFPLTVTSAQKNPTAFYLCASTRTGNYGYTFGSGTRLTVV.